This T cell receptor beta chain was captured by sequencing in a study of T-cell reconstitution after alpha-beta-depleted transplantation in children. Study results and limitations: Reported findings indicate that, about two months after transplant, alpha-beta T cells came from several hundred expanded clones, which were derived from non-depleted graft cells. By one year post-transplant, T-cell counts and diversity largely arose from T cells that were newly produced.

Unique molecular identifiers tagged the TCRbeta library. MiXCR, run by TCRdb on the PCR reads, gives a single entry per CDR3 protein. This sample has 98,000 or so distinct CDR3 sequences; 5% to 8% occur once, and the top ten carry approximately 25%. Trimming at V came to 6 bases and at J to 1 base, leaving 14 bases not matched to a gene. CDR3 size: 16 residues. CDR1 DFQATT and CDR2 SNEGSKA come from the germline V gene (reference sequence). This clonotype was detected many times. The antigen is unknown. This receptor was identified in a male patient between 2 and 15 years old who had a stem cell transplant for acute lymphoblastic leukemia, so the T cells may come from the graft donor. Here the sequenced sample was PBMCs, mostly from graft donor cells, taken 360 days after TCRalphabeta/CD19-depleted stem cell transplant. The chain couples TRBV20-1 to TRBJ1-1; TRBD1 matches 7 bases. The CDR3 DNA reads as TGCAGTGCCCCCCACAGGGGCGCGAGTCCGAACACTGAAGCTTTCTTT. Protein sequence: CSAPHRGASPNTEAFF.